This TCR beta chain is from a study of blood T cell repertoires in COVID-19. At the level of the study: T cells, B-cell-depleted T cells, or PBMCs supplied cDNA or gDNA.

Original methodology: Reference gene primers were amplified, and this amplification served to estimate nucleated cell counts. Profiled with immunoSEQ multiplex PCR; TCRdb holds only in-frame clones, not every one. That table is the source of V, J and clone size, and D and trimming were worked out from the DNA. The sample yields roughly 340,000 clones, about 87% seen once. Sequenced material: peripheral blood. The TCR was taken from a woman between 45 and 60 years old with COVID-19, enrolled during active disease.

The CDR3 nucleotides are TGTGCCAGCAGTTTATACCCCCGACAGGGGGCGACCGGGGAGCTGTTTTTT. It specifies CASSLYPRQGATGELFF. The gene calls are TRBV27 and TRBJ2-2; 10 nucleotides align to TRBD1. The CDR3 covers 17 residues. The ends lost 1 base at V and 5 bases at J; junction bases unmatched: 7. CDR1 is MNHEY and CDR2 is SMNVEV in the germline V gene (reference sequence).